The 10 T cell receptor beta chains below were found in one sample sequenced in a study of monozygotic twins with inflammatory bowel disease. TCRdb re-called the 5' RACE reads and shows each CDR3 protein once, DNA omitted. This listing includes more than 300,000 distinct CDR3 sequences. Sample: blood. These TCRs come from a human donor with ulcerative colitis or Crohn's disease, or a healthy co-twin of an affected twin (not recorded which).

The CDR3 region is CASSSAQGLNGYTF. The V gene is TRBV7-3, the J gene TRBJ1-2; TCRdb outputs TRBD1, but without DNA this stays unchecked. There are 14 residues in the CDR3. Germline lookup yields CDR1 SGHTA and CDR2 FQGTGA.

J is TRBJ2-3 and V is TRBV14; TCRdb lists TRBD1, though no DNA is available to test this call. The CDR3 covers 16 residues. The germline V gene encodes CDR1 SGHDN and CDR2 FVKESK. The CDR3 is CASSPLIAGKRDTQYF.

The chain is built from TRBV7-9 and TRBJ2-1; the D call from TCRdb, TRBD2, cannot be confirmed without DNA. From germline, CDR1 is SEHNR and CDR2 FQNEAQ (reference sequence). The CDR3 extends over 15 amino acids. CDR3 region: CASSSPGLASSEQFF.

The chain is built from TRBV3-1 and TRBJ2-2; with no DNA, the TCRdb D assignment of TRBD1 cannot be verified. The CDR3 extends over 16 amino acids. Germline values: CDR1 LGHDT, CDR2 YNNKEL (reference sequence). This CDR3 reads CASSQGFGTDTGELFF.

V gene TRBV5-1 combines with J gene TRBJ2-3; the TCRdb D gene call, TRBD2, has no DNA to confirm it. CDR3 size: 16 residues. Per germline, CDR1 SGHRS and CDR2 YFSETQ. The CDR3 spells CASSMTSGGAADTQYF.

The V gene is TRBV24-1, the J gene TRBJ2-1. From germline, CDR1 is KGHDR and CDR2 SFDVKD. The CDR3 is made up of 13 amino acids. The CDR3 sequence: CATSDSQTLGEFF.

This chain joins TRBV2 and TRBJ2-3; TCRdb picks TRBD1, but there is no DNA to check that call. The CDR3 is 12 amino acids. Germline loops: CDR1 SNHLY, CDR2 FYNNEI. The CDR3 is CASRGGPDTQYF.

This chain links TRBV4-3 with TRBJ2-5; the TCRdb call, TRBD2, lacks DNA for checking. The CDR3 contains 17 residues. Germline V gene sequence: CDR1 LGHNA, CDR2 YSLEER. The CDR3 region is CASSQERGAGEFETQYF.

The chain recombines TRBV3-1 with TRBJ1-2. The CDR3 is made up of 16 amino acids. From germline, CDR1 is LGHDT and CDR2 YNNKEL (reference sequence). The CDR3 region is CASSHPEGGGYYGYTF. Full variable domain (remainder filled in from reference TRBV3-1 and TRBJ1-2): DTAVSQTPKYLVTQMGNDKSIKCEQNLGHDTMYWYKQDSKKFLKIMFSYNNKELIINETVPNRFSPKSPDKAHLNLHINSLELGDSAVYFCASSHPEGGGYYGYTFGSGTRLTVV.

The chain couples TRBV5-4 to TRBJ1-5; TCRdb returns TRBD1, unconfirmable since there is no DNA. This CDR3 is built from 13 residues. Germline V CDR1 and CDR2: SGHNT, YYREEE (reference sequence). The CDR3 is CASSFGQDQPQHF.